The 5 T cell receptor beta chains listed next were all sequenced from one sample in a study of early T cells in non-severe SARS-CoV-2 infection. One entry per CDR3 protein, called by TCRdb with MiXCR from the 5' RACE reads. The sample shows about 61,000 distinct CDR3 sequences, approximately 11% of them seen only once. The specimen sequenced was whole blood. These receptor sequences come from an adult who was a healthcare worker with PCR-confirmed SARS-CoV-2 infection or an uninfected control (not recorded which).

This clonotype has more than one count but fewer than ten. CDR3 in amino acids: CSGGDPRSSYNEQFF. The CDR3 nucleotides are TGCAGTGGCGGGGACCCGCGGAGCTCCTACAATGAGCAGTTCTTC. The chain is built from TRBV20-1 and TRBJ2-1; a weak D match, TRBD2 (6 bases). This CDR3 is built from 15 residues. The V gene lost 7 bases and the J gene lost 0 bases, with 16 bases spanning the gap. The germline gives CDR1 DFQATT, CDR2 SNEGSKA (reference sequence).

This clonotype was seen repeatedly, ten times or more. The CDR3 DNA follows: TGTGCCAGCAGCCCTTGGACTAGCGGGGGTGAGACCCAGTACTTC. It specifies CASSPWTSGGETQYF. This chain links TRBV3-1 with TRBJ2-5; the match to TRBD2 covers 13 bases. Germline V gives CDR1 LGHDT, CDR2 YNNKEL (reference sequence). This CDR3 contains 15 residues. J lost 5 bases, V lost 4 bases, and 4 bases had no gene match.

This clonotype has ten or more counts. This chain connects TRBV4-2 to TRBJ1-4; the D is unclear. From germline, CDR1 is LGHNA and CDR2 YNFKEQ. The CDR3 contains 14 residues. V lost 4 bases and J 4 bases, leaving 10 bases between the germline ends. The CDR3 DNA follows: TGTGCCAGCAGCCGCCAGGAGATTAATGAAAAACTGTTTTTT. Translation gives CASSRQEINEKLFF.

V usage is TRBV3-1 and J usage is TRBJ1-2, with TRBD1 as a possible D gene (5 bases). V lost 4 bases and J 4 bases, leaving 16 bases between the germline ends. The CDR3 length is 15 residues. Germline-derived CDR1 and CDR2 are LGHDT and YNNKEL (reference sequence). The CDR3 reads CASSPANGGSYGYTF. CDR3 in DNA: TGTGCCAGCAGCCCCGCAAATGGGGGGAGCTATGGCTACACCTTC.

The chain employs TRBV20-1 and TRBJ1-1, with D hard to call. The CDR3 has 12 amino acids. Germline V gene sequence: CDR1 DFQATT, CDR2 SNEGSKA (reference sequence). CDR3 sequence: CRAEKGLTEAFF. The CDR3 DNA reads as TGCAGGGCAGAGAAAGGGCTCACTGAAGCTTTCTTT.